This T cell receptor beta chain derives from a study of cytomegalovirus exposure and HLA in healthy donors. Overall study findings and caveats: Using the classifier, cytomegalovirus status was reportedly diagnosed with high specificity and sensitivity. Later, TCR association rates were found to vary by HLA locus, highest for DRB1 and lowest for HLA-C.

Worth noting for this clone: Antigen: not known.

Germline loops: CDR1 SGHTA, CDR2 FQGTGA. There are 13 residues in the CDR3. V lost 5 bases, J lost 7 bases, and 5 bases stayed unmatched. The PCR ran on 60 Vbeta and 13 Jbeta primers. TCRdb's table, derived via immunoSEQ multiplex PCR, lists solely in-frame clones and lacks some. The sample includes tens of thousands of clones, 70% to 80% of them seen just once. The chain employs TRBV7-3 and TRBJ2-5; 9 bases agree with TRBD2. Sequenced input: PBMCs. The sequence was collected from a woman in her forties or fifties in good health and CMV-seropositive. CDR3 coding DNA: TGTGCCAGCAGCGAGGGACTAGCAGCGACCCAGTACTTC. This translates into CASSEGLAATQYF.